This note documents a single T cell receptor (beta chain) sequence. Its specificity is unknown. The CDR3 has 19 amino acids. In germline, CDR1 is LNHDA, CDR2 SQIVND (reference sequence). V lost 3 bases, J lost 4 bases, and 16 bases stayed unmatched. They ran version v3.0 of the immunoSEQ assay at survey level. The repertoire was sequenced with immunoSEQ multiplex PCR; TCRdb's copy has only in-frame clones and lacks some. The table has about 14,000 clones, around four fifths seen once. The sample belongs to a study of long-term antiretroviral therapy in people with HIV. General study results and limits: It was observed that HIV repertoires exhibited narrower CDR3 length ranges than controls. Blood, drawn from the mid-2000s to the late 2010s, may reflect older ART regimens.

The sample in question was unsorted PBMCs, obtained 1.3 years before starting antiretroviral therapy. The sequence came from a man aged 40-55 years with HIV. V is TRBV19 and J is TRBJ1-5; TRBD1 matches 9 bases. Here the CDR3 reads CASSIRNRGRTISNQPQHF. Written as DNA, the CDR3 is TGTGCCAGTAGTATCCGAAACAGGGGGCGGACGATCTCTAATCAGCCCCAGCATTTT. The full variable domain, with the rest looked up from reference TRBV19 and TRBJ1-5, is DGGITQSPKYLFRKEGQNVTLSCEQNLNHDAMYWYRQDPGQGLRLIYYSQIVNDFQKGDIAEGYSVSREKKESFPLTVTSAQKNPTAFYLCASSIRNRGRTISNQPQHFGDGTRLSIL.